This passage covers 30 T cell receptor beta chains from one sample sequenced in a study of cytomegalovirus exposure and HLA in healthy donors. It was with 60 Vbeta and 13 Jbeta primers that the PCR ran. Clones were read by immunoSEQ multiplex PCR, and TCRdb kept only the in-frame ones, dropping some. The table counts fewer than 95,000 clones; 5% lies in the top ten. The source material was PBMCs. The receptors were sampled from a woman aged 40 to 50 in good health and CMV-seropositive.

V gene TRBV6-1 combines with J gene TRBJ2-7; no reliable D call. Germline V gene lookup returns CDR1 MNHNS and CDR2 SASEGT. The CDR3 is 14 residues long. The V end lost 2 bases, the J end lost 3 bases, and 11 bases lay between the germline ends. Here the CDR3 reads CASSEWRGSYEQYF. The CDR3 DNA reads as TGTGCCAGCAGTGAATGGCGCGGCAGCTACGAGCAGTACTTC.

The chain joins TRBV19 to TRBJ1-5; 9 positions match TRBD1. Germline CDR1 LNHDA, CDR2 SQIVND (reference sequence). With V trimmed by 4 bases and J by 7 bases, 26 bases remained unmatched. The CDR3 totals 21 residues. In DNA, the CDR3 is TGTGCCAGTAGTAGCTTCCGTGGACCGGGACAGGGTTTTCAGTTCGGCCAGCCCCAGCATTTT. Its protein is CASSSFRGPGQGFQFGQPQHF.

The V gene is TRBV30, the J gene TRBJ2-6; a weak D match, TRBD1 (5 bases). The germline V gene encodes CDR1 GTSNPN and CDR2 SVGIG (reference sequence). The CDR3 covers 13 residues. The CDR3 loop is CASGATGANVLTF. The CDR3 nucleotides are TGTGCAAGTGGGGCGACTGGGGCCAACGTCCTGACTTTC.

The chain combines TRBV19 with TRBJ2-7; TRBD1 aligns across 9 bases. The CDR3 covers 17 residues. J was trimmed by 2 bases and V by 6 bases; bases with no gene match: 14. Germline CDR1 LNHDA, CDR2 SQIVND (reference sequence). This chain's CDR3 is CASSQDTPGTGPYEQYF. DNA of the CDR3: TGTGCCAGTAGCCAAGATACTCCCGGGACAGGGCCCTACGAGCAGTACTTC.

This chain joins TRBV14 and TRBJ2-5; TRBD1 aligns across 8 bases. V gave up 2 bases and J gave up 5 bases; unmatched junction bases: 10. The CDR3 spans 16 residues. Per germline, CDR1 SGHDN and CDR2 FVKESK. The CDR3 sequence: CASSQPDREPTETQYF. The DNA of the CDR3 is TGTGCCAGCAGCCAACCGGACAGGGAGCCTACCGAGACCCAGTACTTC.

This chain links TRBV6-6 with TRBJ2-1, with 12 bases identical to TRBD2. Looked up from germline, CDR1 is MNHNY and CDR2 is SVGAGI (reference sequence). Trimming at V came to 0 bases and at J to 7 bases, leaving 4 bases not matched to a gene. CDR3 length: 16 residues. The CDR3 DNA reads TGTGCCAGCAGTTACTCAACTAGCGGGGGGTTGAATGAGCAGTTCTTC. Encoded protein: CASSYSTSGGLNEQFF.

V is TRBV30 and J is TRBJ2-1, with 9 bases matching TRBD2. The CDR3 length is 16 residues. V gave up 0 bases and J gave up 0 bases; unmatched junction bases: 3. Per the germline V gene, CDR1 is GTSNPN and CDR2 is SVGIG (reference sequence). CDR3 loop: CAWSVIAGVSYNEQFF. The CDR3 DNA reads as TGTGCCTGGAGTGTAATAGCGGGAGTCTCCTACAATGAGCAGTTCTTC.

The chain joins TRBV7-9 to TRBJ2-7, with D perhaps TRBD1 (6 bases). Germline-derived CDR1 and CDR2 are SEHNR and FQNEAQ (reference sequence). This CDR3 comprises 15 residues. Trimming took 4 bases from V and 2 from J, leaving 15 bases between them. The CDR3 DNA reads as TGTGCCAGCAGCTCAAGGCAGGGGAGTCCCTACGAGCAGTACTTC. This codes for CASSSRQGSPYEQYF. The variable domain in full, with the rest retrieved from reference TRBV7-9 and TRBJ2-7, is DTGVSQNPRHKITKRGQNVTFRCDPISEHNRLYWYRQTLGQGPEFLTYFQNEAQLEKSRLLSDRFSAERPKGSFSTLEIQRTEQGDSAMYLCASSSRQGSPYEQYFGPGTRLTVT.

This chain connects TRBV5-1 to TRBJ1-5; TRBD1 aligns across 10 bases. Unmatched junction bases numbered 2, after V lost 0 bases and J lost 5 bases. The CDR3 sequence is 15 residues long. CDR1 is SGHRS and CDR2 is YFSETQ in the germline V gene. CDR3 sequence reads: CASSLAGTGDQPQHF. The CDR3 nucleotides read TGCGCCAGCAGCTTGGCTGGGACAGGGGATCAGCCCCAGCATTTT.

The CDR3 sequence: CASSYGGSTDTQYF. The CDR3 DNA reads TGTGCCAGCAGCTACGGGGGGTCGACAGATACGCAGTATTTT. The chain employs TRBV7-3 and TRBJ2-3; TRBD2 matches at 7 bases. Germline V CDR1 and CDR2: SGHTA, FQGTGA. The CDR3 covers 14 residues. V shed 4 bases, J shed 3 bases, and the junction held 4 bases outside the gene matches. Based on the CDR3 plus reference TRBV7-3 and TRBJ2-3, the full variable domain is GAGVSQTPSNKVTEKGKYVELRCDPISGHTALYWYRQSLGQGPEFLIYFQGTGAADDSGLPNDRFFAVRPEGSVSTLKIQRTERGDSAVYLCASSYGGSTDTQYFGPGTRLTVL.

This rearrangement joins TRBV10-3 to TRBJ1-1; D is unresolved. Trimming left V 2 bases short and J 0 bases short, with 13 bases between. Germline V gives CDR1 ENHRY, CDR2 SYGVKD. The CDR3 loop spans 16 amino acids. CDR3: CAISEPTSGLNTEAFF. CDR3 in DNA: TGTGCCATCAGTGAGCCGACGTCAGGCCTGAACACTGAAGCTTTCTTT.

For this clone: One end of the junction fails to match germline, which may point to a read error. The chain recombines TRBV5-1 with TRBJ2-1, with TRBD1 identical over 7 bases. The V gene's germline CDR1 is SGHRS and CDR2 YFSETQ. The CDR3 length is 17 residues. CDR3 sequence: CVSSSETGSGSYNEQFF. DNA for the CDR3: TGCGTCAGCAGCTCTGAGACAGGGTCGGGATCCTACAATGAGCAGTTCTTC.

The V call is TRBV9, the J call TRBJ2-7, with D uncertain. V lost 0 bases and J 1 base, leaving 8 bases between the germline ends. The V gene's germline CDR1 is SGDLS and CDR2 YYNGEE. This CDR3 region has 14 residues. The CDR3 protein is CASSVAVPSYEQYF. The CDR3 bases are TGTGCCAGCAGCGTAGCTGTCCCTTCCTACGAGCAGTACTTC.

The genes are TRBV7-3 and TRBJ2-3; D gene ambiguous. The CDR3 extends over 12 amino acids. Trimming removed 0 bases from V and 6 bases from J, with 4 bases in between. Germline CDR1 reads SGHTA; CDR2 reads FQGTGA. The CDR3 reads CASSLTSDTQYF. DNA for the CDR3: TGTGCCAGCAGCTTAACCTCGGATACGCAGTATTTT.

The chain recombines TRBV7-3 with TRBJ2-5, with D maybe TRBD1 (5 bases). Trimming stripped 3 bases from V and 4 bases from J, with 9 bases between. The germline V gene has CDR1 SGHTA and CDR2 FQGTGA. The CDR3 runs to 13 residues. This CDR3 reads CASSFGQGETQYF. Written as DNA, the CDR3 is TGTGCCAGCAGCTTTGGGCAGGGAGAGACCCAGTACTTC.

The V gene is TRBV5-6, the J gene TRBJ2-7; 8 positions match TRBD1. The length of the CDR3 is 13 residues. The ends lost 4 bases at V and 4 bases at J; junction bases unmatched: 4. Germline lookup yields CDR1 SGHDT and CDR2 YYEEEE. In nucleotides, the CDR3 is TGTGCCAGCAGCACCGGGACAGGTTACGAGCAGTACTTC. Its protein is CASSTGTGYEQYF.

The V call is TRBV6-1, the J call TRBJ2-7; 7 bases line up with TRBD1. This CDR3 is built from 16 residues. Trimming at V came to 4 bases and at J to 6 bases, leaving 15 bases not matched to a gene. In germline, CDR1 is MNHNS, CDR2 SASEGT. The CDR3 reads CASSGTRQGLLGEQYF. The DNA for the CDR3 is TGTGCCAGCAGTGGAACCCGACAGGGTTTGTTGGGCGAGCAGTACTTC.

V gene TRBV9 combines with J gene TRBJ2-1; 13 positions agree with TRBD2. This CDR3 region has 18 residues. Trimming at V came to 3 bases and at J to 7 bases, leaving 13 bases not matched to a gene. The germline V gene has CDR1 SGDLS and CDR2 YYNGEE. CDR3 region: CASSGRTSGSRFGNEQFF. CDR3 nucleotides: TGTGCCAGCAGCGGGCGGACTAGCGGGAGTCGGTTCGGGAATGAGCAGTTCTTC.

The chain has TRBV27 and TRBJ2-7, with 10 positions matching TRBD2. Germline V gives CDR1 MNHEY, CDR2 SMNVEV (reference sequence). V lost 2 bases, J lost 4 bases, and 8 bases stayed unmatched. CDR3 length: 16 residues. DNA of the CDR3: TGTGCCAGCAGTTTACAGCTAGCGGGAGAAACGTACGAGCAGTACTTC. Protein sequence: CASSLQLAGETYEQYF.

The genes are TRBV27 and TRBJ2-3, with D maybe TRBD1 (5 bases). The CDR3 is made up of 13 amino acids. CDR1 is MNHEY and CDR2 is SMNVEV in the germline V gene (reference sequence). Trimming stripped 0 bases from V and 5 bases from J, with 6 bases between. The CDR3, as DNA: TGTGCCAGCAGTTTATCTAGGGGAGATACGCAGTATTTT. Translated, it gives CASSLSRGDTQYF.

The rearrangement links TRBV6-5 to TRBJ2-1, with 10 bases aligning to TRBD1. With 4 bases clipped from V and 10 bases from J, the junction kept 13 bases outside the gene matches. This CDR3 has 16 residues. Germline V gene data show CDR1 as MNHEY and CDR2 as SVGAGI. In DNA form, the CDR3 reads TGTGCCAGCAGTTCATCAACGGGACAGGGGCCCCGAGAGCAGTTCTTC. Translating gives CASSSSTGQGPREQFF.

Here the CDR3 reads CATSRGSSVNAYEQYF. The CDR3 coding sequence is TGTGCCACCAGCAGAGGTTCTAGCGTGAATGCCTACGAGCAGTACTTC. The V gene is TRBV15, the J gene TRBJ2-7, with a tentative D call TRBD2 (6 bases). The V gene lost 1 base and the J gene lost 2 bases, with 15 bases spanning the gap. CDR1 LNHNV and CDR2 YYDKDF come from the germline V gene (reference sequence). The CDR3 covers 16 residues. The complete variable domain, with remaining parts taken from reference TRBV15 and TRBJ2-7, reads DAMVIQNPRYQVTQFGKPVTLSCSQTLNHNVMYWYQQKSSQAPKLLFHYYDKDFNNEADTPDNFQSRRPNTSFCFLDIRSPGLGDTAMYLCATSRGSSVNAYEQYFGPGTRLTVT.

The chain couples TRBV10-3 to TRBJ2-7; TRBD2 agrees at 8 bases. Germline CDR1 ENHRY, CDR2 SYGVKD. The junction had 15 bases not matched to a gene; V was cut back by 3 bases and J by 5 bases. This CDR3 comprises 17 residues. This CDR3 is CAISDPSSGGGRDEQYF. In nucleotides, the CDR3 is TGTGCCATCAGTGACCCCTCATCGGGGGGGGGTAGGGACGAGCAGTACTTC.

The rearrangement joins TRBV6-5 to TRBJ2-3, with 11 bases that match TRBD2. Unmatched junction bases numbered 7, after V lost 4 bases and J lost 4 bases. Germline assignment: CDR1 MNHEY and CDR2 SVGAGI. There are 16 residues in the CDR3. In nucleotides, the CDR3 is TGTGCCAGCAGTTCCCGGACTAGCGGGTCCTCAGATACGCAGTATTTT. Translation: CASSSRTSGSSDTQYF.

V is TRBV4-3 and J is TRBJ2-3, with D possibly TRBD1 on 6 matching bases. This CDR3 comprises 17 residues. The germline CDR1 and CDR2 sequences are LGHNA and YSLEER. With 1 base removed from V and 4 bases from J, the gap between germline ends came to 18 bases. This CDR3 is CASSQVRDKINPDTQYF. The CDR3 DNA reads as TGCGCCAGCAGCCAAGTCCGGGACAAAATAAACCCAGATACGCAGTATTTT.

This chain joins TRBV5-1 and TRBJ1-4, with 10 positions matching TRBD1. The length of the CDR3 is 14 residues. The V segment lost 4 bases and the J segment 6 bases; nucleotides outside the gene matches: 3. The germline gives CDR1 SGHRS, CDR2 YFSETQ. CDR3 protein: CASSQTGGDEKLFF. CDR3 nucleotide sequence: TGCGCCAGCAGCCAGACAGGGGGCGATGAAAAACTGTTTTTT.

This chain connects TRBV28 to TRBJ2-7, with a possible D match to TRBD1 (5 bases). V lost 5 bases to trimming and J lost 4 bases, with 15 bases between them. There are 14 residues in the CDR3. Germline V lookup: CDR1 MDHEN, CDR2 SYDVKM. CDR3 sequence (DNA): TGTGCCAGCAGTACCAGGGATGGGGTTTACGAGCAGTACTTC. Translating it yields CASSTRDGVYEQYF.

The genes are TRBV4-3 and TRBJ1-2, with D tentatively TRBD1 (5 bases). V dropped 1 base and J dropped 8 bases, with 14 bases sitting between them. This CDR3 region has 14 residues. Per the germline V gene, CDR1 is LGHNA and CDR2 is YSLEER. The CDR3 protein is CASSQGVGVGGYTF. CDR3 bases: TGCGCCAGCAGCCAAGGGGTAGGGGTGGGCGGCTACACCTTC.

The chain recombines TRBV4-2 with TRBJ1-4; D is possibly TRBD1 (5 bases). Trimming stripped 1 base from V and 6 bases from J, with 12 bases between. Germline CDR1 reads LGHNA; CDR2 reads YNFKEQ. The CDR3 length is 15 residues. The CDR3 region is CASSQGRVGDEKLFF. The CDR3, as DNA: TGTGCCAGCAGCCAAGGGAGGGTAGGGGATGAAAAACTGTTTTTT.

This rearrangement joins TRBV2 to TRBJ2-3; TRBD1 is a possible D gene (5 bases). The V end was cut by 7 bases, the J end by 1 base, with 18 bases between. The CDR3 extends over 16 amino acids. The germline V gene has CDR1 SNHLY and CDR2 FYNNEI. CDR3 nucleotide sequence: TGTGCCAGCAAACAGGACGGGCAGTTTGGCACAGATACGCAGTATTTT. This codes for CASKQDGQFGTDTQYF. Supplemented by reference TRBV2 and TRBJ2-3, the full variable domain reads EPEVTQTPSHQVTQMGQEVILRCVPISNHLYFYWYRQILGQKVEFLVSFYNNEISEKSEIFDDQFSVERPDGSNFTLKIRSTKLEDSAMYFCASKQDGQFGTDTQYFGPGTRLTVL.